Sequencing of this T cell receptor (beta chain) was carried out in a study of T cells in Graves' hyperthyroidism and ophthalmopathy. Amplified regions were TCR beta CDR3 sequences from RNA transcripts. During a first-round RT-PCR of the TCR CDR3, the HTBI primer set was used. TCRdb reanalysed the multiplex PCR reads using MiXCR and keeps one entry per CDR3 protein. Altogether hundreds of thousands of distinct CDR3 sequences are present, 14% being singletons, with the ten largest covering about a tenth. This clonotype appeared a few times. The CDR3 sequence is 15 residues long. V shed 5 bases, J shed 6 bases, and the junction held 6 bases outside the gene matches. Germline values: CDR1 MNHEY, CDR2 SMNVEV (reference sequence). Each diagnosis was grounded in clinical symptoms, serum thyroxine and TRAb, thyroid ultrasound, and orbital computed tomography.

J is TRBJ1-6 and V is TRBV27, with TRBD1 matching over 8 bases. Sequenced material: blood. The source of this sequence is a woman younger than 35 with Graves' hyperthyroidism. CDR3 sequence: CASSPTDRANSPLHF. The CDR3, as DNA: TGTGCCAGCAGTCCAACGGACAGGGCTAATTCACCCCTCCACTTT.